Listed below are T cell receptor beta chains from one sample, sequenced in a study of cytomegalovirus exposure and HLA in healthy donors. Generated by immunoSEQ multiplex PCR, the TCRdb table keeps only in-frame clones and is missing some. In the table there are some 130,000 clones, 89% of which are singletons. The sample consisted of PBMCs. These receptor sequences come from a woman between 18 and 29 years old in good health and CMV-seronegative. The CDR3 runs from the conserved cysteine through the conserved F or W. D genes are given only for firm matches. Size tells how often a clone was seen (once, few, many) or the class of an expanded clone, and some rows leave it out.

TRBJ2-7 TRBV7-9 once TRBD1 CASSTGTDSYEQYF TGTGCCAGCAGTACCGGGACAGACTCCTACGAGCAGTACTTC
TRBJ2-2 TRBV2 NA NA CASSRSGTLNTGELFF TGTGCCAGCAGTCGATCCGGGACACTGAACACCGGGGAGCTGTTTTTT
TRBJ2-7 TRBV7-6 NA NA CASSNPPRGAYEQYF TGTGCCAGCAGCAACCCCCCCCGGGGAGCCTACGAGCAGTACTTC
TRBJ2-2 TRBV2 NA NA CASTGDSGELFF TGTGCCAGCACAGGGGATTCGGGGGAGCTGTTTTTT
TRBJ1-1 TRBV6-4 NA TRBD1 CASSEQGGTEAFF TGTGCCAGCAGTGAACAGGGGGGGACTGAAGCTTTCTTT
TRBJ2-7 TRBV10-3 NA NA CAISESTRQRPYEQYF TGTGCCATCAGTGAGTCCACGAGGCAGAGGCCTTACGAGCAGTACTTC
TRBJ1-2 TRBV14 NA TRBD1 CASSPRTGDGYTF TGTGCCAGCAGCCCGAGGACAGGGGATGGCTACACCTTC
TRBJ2-1 TRBV7-7 NA TRBD1 CASSLEGSGGMNEQFF TGTGCCAGCAGCTTAGAAGGGTCAGGGGGCATGAATGAGCAGTTCTTC
TRBJ2-1 TRBV9 NA NA CASSVGRENEQFF TGTGCCAGCAGCGTAGGGAGAGAAAATGAGCAGTTCTTC
TRBJ2-6 TRBV5-4 NA TRBD1 CASSLYGTGGGGANVLTF TGTGCCAGCAGCTTGTACGGGACAGGGGGCGGTGGGGCCAACGTCCTGACTTTC
TRBJ1-2 TRBV7-3 NA TRBD1 CASSRTDRDGRTF TGTGCCAGCAGCCGCACGGACAGGGACGGACGCACCTTC
TRBJ2-2 TRBV25-1 NA TRBD1 CASTLDRGRAGELFF TGTGCCAGCACCCTGGACAGGGGGCGCGCCGGGGAGCTGTTTTTT
TRBJ2-5 TRBV5-1 NA NA CASREVMRAGETQYF TGCGCCAGCAGGGAGGTCATGCGGGCCGGAGAGACCCAGTACTTC
TRBJ2-1 TRBV28 NA NA CASSLWPGEQFF TGTGCCAGCAGTTTATGGCCGGGGGAGCAGTTCTTC
TRBJ2-3 TRBV29-1 NA TRBD1 CSVDRGGGDTQYF TGCAGCGTTGATCGAGGGGGCGGTGATACGCAGTATTTT